Presented here are 22 T cell receptor beta chains from one specimen sequenced in a study of T cells in Graves' hyperthyroidism and ophthalmopathy (dated by TCRdb to about 2019). The method was multiplex PCR. The instrument was an Illumina HiSeq 2000. TCR beta CDR3 regions were amplified from RNA transcripts. The TCR CDR3 was subjected to a first round of RT-PCR using the HTBI primer set and the Qiagen OneStep RT-PCR kit. The raw public data were reprocessed by TCRdb itself: fastp quality trimming at Q25, MiXCR clonotype calling, in-frame beta chains only. Each CDR3 protein appears once, grouped with its most common genes and DNA. The sample table shows about 570,000 distinct CDR3 sequences, and around 46% are seen once. Roughly 19% of the sample is held by the ten biggest clonotypes. The material sequenced was peripheral blood or thyroid tissue (not recorded which). The receptors derive from an adult woman with Graves' disease, either hyperthyroidism or ophthalmopathy (not recorded which).

The rearrangement uses TRBV6-5 and TRBJ1-5; D uncertain. With 8 bases removed from V and 0 bases from J, the gap between germline ends came to 11 bases. The germline CDR1 and CDR2 sequences are MNHEY and SVGAGI. CDR3 length: 14 residues. Here the CDR3 DNA reads TGTGCCAGCCGGGTTTTCGGTAGCAATCAGCCCCAGCATTTT. This translates into CASRVFGSNQPQHF.

This clonotype was recorded many times. The chain combines TRBV6-6 with TRBJ1-5, with D perhaps matching TRBD1 (6 bases). Germline values: CDR1 MNHNY, CDR2 SVGAGI (reference sequence). This CDR3 has 15 residues. The V end was cut by 5 bases, the J end by 4 bases, with 15 bases between. Here the CDR3 reads CASSVVRTENQPQHF. In DNA, the CDR3 is TGTGCCAGCAGTGTAGTTAGGACAGAAAATCAGCCCCAGCATTTT.

The rearrangement links TRBV20-1 to TRBJ2-5, with a possible D match to TRBD2 (5 bases). V was trimmed by 6 bases and J by 9 bases, leaving 17 bases between them. This CDR3 comprises 12 residues. In germline, CDR1 is DFQATT, CDR2 SNEGSKA (reference sequence). CDR3 sequence reads: CSATPREIAQYF. The CDR3 DNA reads TGCAGTGCCACACCGAGGGAGATTGCCCAGTACTTC.

In its sample, this clonotype was seen many times. The genes are TRBV6-5 and TRBJ1-6; 7 nucleotides agree with TRBD1. V lost 2 bases, J lost 8 bases, and 9 bases stayed unmatched. From germline, CDR1 is MNHEY and CDR2 SVGAGI. The CDR3 has 16 amino acids. For the CDR3, the DNA is TGTGCCAGCAGTTACCGGTCTAGGGACAGCGATTCACCCCTCCACTTT. Its translation is CASSYRSRDSDSPLHF.

This clonotype has a count of ten or more. The V gene is TRBV5-1, the J gene TRBJ2-2, with TRBD2 matching 8 bases. The CDR3 spans 16 residues. The germline CDR1 and CDR2 sequences are SGHRS and YFSETQ. The J segment lost 7 bases and the V segment lost 0 bases, leaving 8 bases of the junction unmatched. CDR3 sequence: CASSLDPGLEYGELFF. The CDR3 nucleotides read TGCGCCAGCAGCTTGGATCCGGGACTAGAATACGGGGAGCTGTTTTTT. Full variable domain (outside the CDR3, taken from reference TRBV5-1 and TRBJ2-2): KAGVTQTPRYLIKTRGQQVTLSCSPISGHRSVSWYQQTPGQGLQFLFEYFSETQRNKGNFPGRFSGRQFSNSRSEMNVSTLELGDSALYLCASSLDPGLEYGELFFGEGSRLTVL.

V and J are TRBV10-3 and TRBJ1-2; 11 bases are a match to TRBD1. Germline V lookup: CDR1 ENHRY, CDR2 SYGVKD. The CDR3 is made up of 14 amino acids. After removal of 4 bases from V and 7 bases from J, the junction contained 5 bases not matched to a gene. CDR3 protein: CAISGPGTGGGYTF. CDR3 nucleotide sequence: TGTGCCATCAGTGGTCCTGGGACAGGGGGTGGCTACACCTTC.

Comments on this clonotype: No conserved phenylalanine or tryptophan is present at the end of the CDR3, so a read error is the likely explanation. Because the CDR3's place on the DNA is in doubt, the DNA is left out and the CDR3 is given as listed by TCRdb. The chain joins TRBV7-2 to TRBJ1-1; the tabulated D call, TRBD1, remains unverified against the DNA. Germline CDR1 SGHTA, CDR2 FQGNSA. The CDR3 comprises 11 residues, both ends counted. The CDR3 is CASSLDPSGFR.

This clonotype was found many times. The V call is TRBV5-1, the J call TRBJ2-6, with a tentative D call TRBD2 (5 bases). Trimming took 7 bases from V and 0 from J, leaving 17 bases between them. There are 17 residues in the CDR3. CDR1 and CDR2 (germline): SGHRS, YFSETQ. CDR3 coding DNA: TGCGCCAGCGGTATCCTCGAGGGTGACTCTGGGGCCAACGTCCTGACTTTC. This encodes CASGILEGDSGANVLTF.

The V and J genes are TRBV10-2 and TRBJ2-7; weak D call: TRBD2 (6 bases). The CDR3 is 14 amino acids. V gave up 8 bases and J gave up 1 base, with 15 bases separating them. Looked up from germline, CDR1 is WSHSY and CDR2 is SAAADI. Here the CDR3 reads CASFSAEGSYEQYF. The CDR3 DNA reads TGCGCCAGCTTCTCTGCGGAGGGTTCCTACGAGCAGTACTTC.

The chain combines TRBV6-4 with TRBJ1-3; D gene uncertain. CDR1 is MRHNA and CDR2 is SNTAGT in the germline V gene. V lost 4 bases to trimming and J lost 3 bases, with 10 bases between them. The CDR3 sequence is 14 residues long. In nucleotides, the CDR3 is TGTGCCAGCAGTGTTTCCGTTGGTGGAAACACCATATATTTT. Its protein is CASSVSVGGNTIYF.

This clonotype was recorded a few times. One end of the junction fails to match germline, which may point to a read error. The chain uses TRBV27 and TRBJ1-1; D not certain. The CDR3 is 13 residues long. Germline V lookup: CDR1 MNHEY, CDR2 SMNVEV (reference sequence). DNA for the CDR3: TGTGCCAGCAGTTTAAGGTGGAACGCTGAAGCTTTCTTT. As protein: CASSLRWNAEAFF.

Points on this clonotype: A much larger clone sits a single nucleotide away, making a read error possible. The chain combines TRBV19 with TRBJ2-2; the D gene is possibly TRBD1 (6 bases). The germline gives CDR1 LNHDA, CDR2 SQIVND (reference sequence). The CDR3 covers 15 residues. This CDR3 reads CAGSIRTEATGELFF. The CDR3 region has the DNA TGTGCCGGTAGTATACGGACAGAAGCCACCGGGGAGCTGTTTTTT.

The chain's CDR3 is CASSGTPGKLFF. The CDR3 DNA reads TGTGCCAGCAGCGGGACCCCTGGAAAACTGTTTTTT. The rearrangement joins TRBV11-2 to TRBJ1-4; the D gene is possibly TRBD1 (5 bases). This CDR3 is 12 amino acids long. Germline assignment: CDR1 SGHAT and CDR2 FQNNGV. The V and J ends lost 5 bases and 10 bases respectively, with 11 bases between them.

This clonotype was seen ten or more times. The gene calls are TRBV5-1 and TRBJ1-1; 7 bases agree with TRBD1. Germline assignment: CDR1 SGHRS and CDR2 YFSETQ. CDR3 length: 13 residues. The ends lost 3 bases at V and 5 bases at J; junction bases unmatched: 4. This CDR3 reads CASSYRDRTEAFF. The CDR3 bases are TGCGCCAGCAGCTACCGGGACAGAACTGAAGCTTTCTTT.

This clonotype was seen only once. The V gene is TRBV5-1, the J gene TRBJ1-2, with 7 nucleotides matching TRBD1. CDR3 length: 13 residues. Germline CDR1 and CDR2: SGHRS and YFSETQ. V trimming: 4 bases; J trimming: 5 bases; junction bases outside the gene matches: 5. The CDR3 bases are TGCGCCAGCAGCGTCAGGGGGACGTATGGCTACACCTTC. This translates into CASSVRGTYGYTF.

As concerns this clonotype: A read error may be the cause here, since a much bigger clone is one base away. No conserved phenylalanine or tryptophan is present at the end of the CDR3, so a read error is the likely explanation. CDR3 bases: TGTGCCAGCAGTTTTTGGGCGAACACTGAAGCTTTCCTT. This sequence encodes CASSFWANTEAFL. This chain connects TRBV12-3 or TRBV12-4 to TRBJ1-1; D not certain. V was pared by 3 bases and J by 1 base, with 6 bases between. The CDR3 extends over 13 amino acids.

This clonotype showed up many times. The chain couples TRBV29-1 to TRBJ1-1; 11 nucleotides match TRBD1. V trimming: 4 bases; J trimming: 4 bases; junction bases outside the gene matches: 8. CDR3 length: 15 residues. Germline V gives CDR1 SQVTM, CDR2 ANQGSEA. The CDR3 bases are TGCAGCGTTGCCCCGTCTGGGACAGGGGGCACTGAAGCTTTCTTT. Its protein product is CSVAPSGTGGTEAFF.

This rearrangement joins TRBV7-9 to TRBJ2-3, with a tentative D call TRBD1 (6 bases). The length of the CDR3 is 14 residues. Germline V gene data show CDR1 as SEHNR and CDR2 as FQNEAQ (reference sequence). Deletions cut 5 bases from V and 5 bases from J, with 14 bases between. The CDR3 loop reads CASSVTGLGDTQYF. Here the CDR3 DNA reads TGTGCCAGCAGCGTTACAGGGCTTGGAGATACGCAGTATTTT.

This clonotype was observed a handful of times. The CDR3 here is CASSQALIGLASVVEQYF. Written as DNA, the CDR3 is TGCGCCAGCAGCCAAGCCCTCATTGGGCTAGCTTCAGTAGTTGAGCAGTACTTC. The rearrangement links TRBV4-1 to TRBJ2-7; D may be TRBD2 (5 bases). Germline CDR1 reads MGHRA; CDR2 reads YSYEKL. The V end was cut by 1 base, the J end by 7 bases, with 26 bases between. The CDR3 covers 18 residues.

This clonotype occurred a few times. The CDR3 loop is CASEGTEREQPQHF. The CDR3 DNA sequence: TGTGCCAGCGAAGGGACAGAGAGAGAACAGCCCCAGCATTTT. The chain is built from TRBV2 and TRBJ1-5; the match to TRBD1 covers 7 bases. The CDR3 is made up of 14 amino acids. Germline V gene data show CDR1 as SNHLY and CDR2 as FYNNEI. J gave up 7 bases and V 8 bases, and 11 bases lay outside the gene matches. The variable domain in full, with the rest retrieved from reference TRBV2 and TRBJ1-5, is EPEVTQTPSHQVTQMGQEVILRCVPISNHLYFYWYRQILGQKVEFLVSFYNNEISEKSEIFDDQFSVERPDGSNFTLKIRSTKLEDSAMYFCASEGTEREQPQHFGDGTRLSIL.

The J gene is TRBJ2-7, the V gene TRBV9; possibly TRBD1 for D (6 bases). Germline V gene sequence: CDR1 SGDLS, CDR2 YYNGEE. V lost 4 bases, J lost 6 bases, and 20 bases lay in between. The CDR3 contains 15 residues. CDR3 region: CASSPTGRGHGEQYF. The DNA for the CDR3 is TGTGCCAGCAGCCCAACGGGACGGGGACATGGCGAGCAGTACTTC.

This clonotype appeared a few times. J is TRBJ1-2 and V is TRBV20-1, with 7 bases matching TRBD1. This CDR3 has 14 residues. Germline CDR1 DFQATT, CDR2 SNEGSKA (reference sequence). The J segment lost 8 bases and the V segment lost 3 bases, leaving 12 bases of the junction unmatched. CDR3 region: CSASSDQGVRGYTF. CDR3 DNA sequence: TGCAGTGCTAGTTCAGACCAGGGGGTGCGGGGCTACACCTTC.